Shown below are 26 T cell receptor beta chains from a single sample sequenced in a study of blood T cell repertoires in COVID-19 (dated by TCRdb to the early 2020s). Library preparation was by the immunoSEQ multiplex PCR assay. The immuneACCESS repertoire file appears here via TCRdb, limited to in-frame rearrangements. These files lack a portion of the clones; in checked studies, under half of the deficit traces to unresolved V genes, and the cause of the others is not known. Recorded for this sample are 440,000 or so clones; approximately 90% of them occurred a single time. The top ten hold 1.5% to 1.7% of the sample. Specimen: peripheral blood. These receptors came from a woman aged 40 to 49 with COVID-19, enrolled during active disease.

The chain has TRBV5-1 and TRBJ1-1; no reliable D call. The CDR3 runs 14 residues. Germline values: CDR1 SGHRS, CDR2 YFSETQ. Trimming removed 2 bases from V and 0 bases from J, with 8 bases in between. The CDR3 loop is CASSFTVLNTEAFF. The CDR3 DNA follows: TGCGCCAGCAGCTTTACAGTCCTGAACACTGAAGCTTTCTTT. The entire variable domain, with the rest obtained from reference TRBV5-1 and TRBJ1-1, is as follows: KAGVTQTPRYLIKTRGQQVTLSCSPISGHRSVSWYQQTPGQGLQFLFEYFSETQRNKGNFPGRFSGRQFSNSRSEMNVSTLELGDSALYLCASSFTVLNTEAFFGQGTRLTVV.

The table lists this clone with a count of one. This rearrangement joins TRBV1 to TRBJ2-1; the table's D call TRBD2 went unverified against the DNA. TRBV1 is termed a pseudogene. The CDR3 consists of 15 residues. The CDR3, as DNA: TGCACCAGCAGCCGAAGCGGGAGAAAAGACAATGAGCAGTTCTTC. Amino acid sequence: CTSSRSGRKDNEQFF.

The V and J genes are TRBV6-6 and TRBJ1-2; TRBD1 is a possible D gene (5 bases). Between the trimmed V and J ends, which lost 5 bases and 6 bases, there was a span of 16 bases. CDR1 and CDR2 (germline): MNHNY, SVGAGI (reference sequence). This CDR3 is 14 amino acids long. CDR3 loop: CASSRSRQSHGYTF. The CDR3 bases are TGTGCCAGCAGTCGATCCCGACAGTCTCATGGCTACACCTTC.

V gene TRBV15 combines with J gene TRBJ2-3; 7 bases line up with TRBD2. Germline CDR1 LNHNV, CDR2 YYDKDF (reference sequence). This CDR3 has 16 amino acids. V was clipped by 0 bases and J by 0 bases; unmatched bases: 3. The CDR3 region is CATSRDNSGSTDTQYF. The CDR3 DNA reads as TGTGCCACCAGCAGAGATAATAGCGGGAGCACAGATACGCAGTATTTT.

The genes are TRBV27 and TRBJ2-1; D possibly corresponds to TRBD2 (5 bases). The CDR3 runs to 13 residues. The V and J ends lost 3 bases and 9 bases respectively, with 12 bases between them. Germline V gives CDR1 MNHEY, CDR2 SMNVEV (reference sequence). CDR3: CASSFTRKGEQFF. The CDR3 nucleotides are TGTGCCAGCAGTTTCACTAGAAAGGGTGAGCAGTTCTTC.

The chain joins TRBV15 to TRBJ2-3, with TRBD1 matching over 8 bases. This CDR3 spans 18 amino acids. Germline-derived CDR1 and CDR2 are LNHNV and YYDKDF (reference sequence). V shed 4 bases and J 3 bases; nucleotides not matched to a gene: 15. Here the CDR3 DNA reads TGTGCCACCAGCACCCCTCCCTGGACAGGGTCCGGGACAGATACGCAGTATTTT. This gives the protein CATSTPPWTGSGTDTQYF. Full variable domain (outside the CDR3, taken from reference TRBV15 and TRBJ2-3): DAMVIQNPRYQVTQFGKPVTLSCSQTLNHNVMYWYQQKSSQAPKLLFHYYDKDFNNEADTPDNFQSRRPNTSFCFLDIRSPGLGDTAMYLCATSTPPWTGSGTDTQYFGPGTRLTVL.

The genes are TRBV4-1 and TRBJ1-2, with unresolved D. This CDR3 is 15 amino acids long. The V gene lost 1 base and the J gene lost 0 bases, with 9 bases spanning the gap. Looked up from germline, CDR1 is MGHRA and CDR2 is YSYEKL. The CDR3 DNA follows: TGCGCCAGCAGCCAAGGAAGAACAGCTAACTATGGCTACACCTTC. It codes for CASSQGRTANYGYTF.

The genes are TRBV12-3 or TRBV12-4 and TRBJ1-1; possibly TRBD1 for D (6 bases). The CDR3 loop spans 12 amino acids. The V end lost 8 bases, the J end lost 5 bases, and 12 bases lay between the germline ends. CDR3 bases: TGTGCCAGCGCAGGGGAGTCGACTGAAGCTTTCTTT. Residues: CASAGESTEAFF.

V usage is TRBV19 and J usage is TRBJ2-4; D gene uncertain. This CDR3 region has 14 residues. Trimming removed 2 bases at V and 9 bases at J, with 14 bases between. Germline-derived CDR1 and CDR2 are LNHDA and SQIVND (reference sequence). CDR3 nucleotides: TGTGCCAGTAGTATAATTGCCGGGTCTAGCATTCAGTACTTC. It encodes CASSIIAGSSIQYF.

This chain connects TRBV19 to TRBJ1-1, with D possibly being TRBD1 (5 bases). The germline V gene has CDR1 LNHDA and CDR2 SQIVND (reference sequence). The CDR3 contains 15 residues. The V end was cut by 3 bases, the J end by 6 bases, with 17 bases between. In DNA form, the CDR3 reads TGTGCCAGTAGTATTTCAGGGCCTGGGGGGTCTGAAGCTTTCTTT. As protein: CASSISGPGGSEAFF.

This CDR3 reads CASSFPTGSSYNEQFF. The CDR3 DNA follows: TGTGCCAGCAGTTTCCCTACAGGGAGCTCCTACAATGAGCAGTTCTTC. The chain employs TRBV27 and TRBJ2-1, with a tentative D call TRBD1 (6 bases). CDR1 and CDR2 (germline): MNHEY, SMNVEV (reference sequence). With 3 bases removed from V and 0 bases from J, the gap between germline ends came to 12 bases. The CDR3 spans 16 residues.

The chain joins TRBV5-1 to TRBJ2-5; D is perhaps TRBD1 (6 bases). V was clipped by 1 base and J by 1 base, with 8 bases between them. CDR3 length: 14 amino acids. Looked up from germline, CDR1 is SGHRS and CDR2 is YFSETQ. The CDR3: CASSLTGTQETQYF. The CDR3 DNA reads as TGCGCCAGCAGCTTGACAGGGACCCAAGAGACCCAGTACTTC.

The chain couples TRBV19 to TRBJ1-1; TRBD1 might be the D (6 bases). The CDR3 runs to 16 residues. Germline V gene data show CDR1 as LNHDA and CDR2 as SQIVND (reference sequence). V was cut by 6 bases and J by 0 bases, with 17 bases left in between. This CDR3 is CASSTQGGMMNTEAFF. CDR3 in DNA: TGTGCCAGTAGCACACAGGGTGGAATGATGAACACTGAAGCTTTCTTT.

V is TRBV11-1 and J is TRBJ1-3; D uncertain. CDR1 and CDR2 (germline): SGHAT, FQDESV (reference sequence). This CDR3 is built from 14 residues. The CDR3 region is CASGGDASGNTIYF. The DNA for the CDR3 is TGTGCTAGCGGAGGCGACGCCTCTGGAAACACCATATATTTT.

V gene TRBV19 combines with J gene TRBJ1-1, with D hard to call. Germline CDR1 is LNHDA and CDR2 is SQIVND (reference sequence). The CDR3 runs to 13 residues. The ends were cut back, 5 bases at V and 0 bases at J, with 7 bases in the middle. This chain's CDR3 is CASSHQVNTEAFF. The CDR3 DNA follows: TGTGCCAGTAGTCATCAGGTGAACACTGAAGCTTTCTTT. The whole variable domain, filled in from reference TRBV19 and TRBJ1-1, reads DGGITQSPKYLFRKEGQNVTLSCEQNLNHDAMYWYRQDPGQGLRLIYYSQIVNDFQKGDIAEGYSVSREKKESFPLTVTSAQKNPTAFYLCASSHQVNTEAFFGQGTRLTVV.

The rearrangement joins TRBV7-9 to TRBJ1-4; no clear D gene. V was shortened by 7 bases and J by 0 bases, with 18 bases between the two germline ends. There are 17 residues in the CDR3. The germline V gene encodes CDR1 SEHNR and CDR2 FQNEAQ (reference sequence). The chain's CDR3 is CASTNLGGLTTNEKLFF. The CDR3 DNA follows: TGTGCCAGCACCAACTTGGGAGGGCTGACAACTAATGAAAAACTGTTTTTT.

This chain joins TRBV5-4 and TRBJ2-1; D remains unclear. The CDR3 contains 13 residues. With 6 bases removed from V and 6 bases from J, the gap between germline ends came to 13 bases. Germline CDR1 is SGHNT and CDR2 is YYREEE (reference sequence). The CDR3 DNA follows: TGTGCCAGCAACCGAATCGGGTTCAATGAGCAGTTCTTC. Protein product: CASNRIGFNEQFF.

This clone was observed once. The rearrangement links TRBV30 to TRBJ1-2; D gene unclear. The length of the CDR3 is 10 residues. Germline V CDR1 and CDR2: GTSNPN, SVGIG (reference sequence). The V gene lost 5 bases and the J gene lost 8 bases, with 9 bases spanning the gap. The CDR3 region has the DNA TGTGCCTGGGGGCCCGGGGGCTACACCTTC. Translating gives CAWGPGGYTF. The full variable domain, in which reference TRBV30 and TRBJ1-2 provide the parts outside the CDR3, is SQTIHQWPATLVQPVGSPLSLECTVEGTSNPNLYWYRQAAGRGLQLLFYSVGIGQISSEVPQNLSASRPQDRQFILSSKKLLLSDSGFYLCAWGPGGYTFGSGTRLTVV.

The chain has TRBV7-9 and TRBJ1-6; unclear D gene. Germline CDR1 SEHNR, CDR2 FQNEAQ (reference sequence). The CDR3 extends over 15 amino acids. With 3 bases removed from V and 0 bases from J, the gap between germline ends came to 6 bases. The CDR3 loop reads CASSFGSSYNSPLHF. The CDR3 DNA follows: TGTGCCAGCAGCTTTGGGAGCTCCTATAATTCACCCCTCCACTTT.

The chain combines TRBV30 with TRBJ1-6; the match to TRBD1 covers 7 bases. The CDR3 runs to 17 residues. CDR1 and CDR2 from the germline V gene are GTSNPN and SVGIG (reference sequence). V shed 1 base, J shed 3 bases, and the junction held 9 bases outside the gene matches. The chain's CDR3 is CAWSAPRRQGYNSPLHF. The CDR3 nucleotides are TGTGCCTGGAGTGCCCCACGCAGACAGGGCTATAATTCACCCCTCCACTTT.

The chain has TRBV27 and TRBJ2-7, with 10 bases matching TRBD1. Germline V gives CDR1 MNHEY, CDR2 SMNVEV (reference sequence). This CDR3 spans 15 amino acids. The J segment lost 7 bases and the V segment lost 5 bases, leaving 11 bases of the junction unmatched. CDR3 protein: CASSVYRQGAGEQYF. CDR3 nucleotide sequence: TGTGCCAGCAGTGTATATCGACAGGGGGCGGGGGAGCAGTACTTC.

This chain connects TRBV7-2 to TRBJ1-2, with 8 bases that match TRBD1. The CDR3 length is 12 residues. With 10 bases clipped from V and 7 bases from J, the junction kept 8 bases outside the gene matches. CDR1 and CDR2 from the germline V gene are SGHTA and FQGNSA. The CDR3 is CAIRDRGIGYTF. The DNA for the CDR3 is TGTGCCATCAGAGACAGGGGAATTGGCTACACCTTC. Filled out from reference TRBV7-2 and TRBJ1-2, the complete variable domain reads GAGVSQSPSNKVTEKGKDVELRCDPISGHTALYWYRQSLGQGLEFLIYFQGNSAPDKSGLPSDRFSAERTGGSVSTLTIQRTQQEDSAVYLCAIRDRGIGYTFGSGTRLTVV.

V and J are TRBV13 and TRBJ2-6, with 10 bases lining up with TRBD1. Per germline, CDR1 PRHDT and CDR2 FYEKMQ (reference sequence). The trim removed 4 bases at V and 11 bases at J, leaving 2 bases unmatched. CDR3 length: 13 residues. This CDR3 reads CASSYGQGDVLTF. The CDR3 DNA sequence: TGTGCCAGCAGCTACGGACAGGGGGACGTCCTGACTTTC.

The gene calls are TRBV6-5 and TRBJ1-1; the D gene is possibly TRBD1 (5 bases). The germline CDR1 and CDR2 sequences are MNHEY and SVGAGI. Deletions cut 6 bases from V and 3 bases from J, with 14 bases between. This CDR3 has 14 amino acids. The CDR3 is CASRVTAFDTEAFF. CDR3 sequence (DNA): TGTGCCAGCAGGGTGACAGCCTTCGACACTGAAGCTTTCTTT.

The chain couples TRBV28 to TRBJ2-7; no firm D call. Per germline, CDR1 MDHEN and CDR2 SYDVKM. The CDR3 is made up of 14 amino acids. V lost 3 bases and J lost 3, with 12 bases in between. The CDR3 nucleotides read TGTGCCAGCAGTTTGGTCCCCGCCGGCTACGAGCAGTACTTC. Translation: CASSLVPAGYEQYF.

As for this clone: A much bigger clone sits one base away, suggesting this may be a read error. The same CDR3 is also encoded by other DNA sequences in this sample. The V and J genes are TRBV28 and TRBJ1-2; 8 positions match TRBD1. Germline lookup yields CDR1 MDHEN and CDR2 SYDVKM. The CDR3 runs 13 residues. V lost 3 bases to trimming and J lost 4 bases; unmatched junction nucleotides: 1. CDR3 bases: TGTGCCAGCAGTTTCGGACAGGGCTATGGCTACACCTTC. Its protein product is CASSFGQGYGYTF.